Detailed here is one TCR beta chain. The specificity of this receptor is unknown. The record has no base qualities; no much larger clone is one base away. V loses 1 base of germline sequence and J loses 2 bases, and the interval between the two ends is 10 bases. Taken from cysteine to phenylalanine, the CDR3 has 15 residues. Only CDR3 DNA remains: 45 bases, in frame from the first base. CDR1 SGHTS and CDR2 YDEGEE were looked up in the germline V gene. The record originates from a study of blood T cell repertoires in COVID-19 (dated by TCRdb to about 2020). Study-wide context: The collaborator samples originated in the United States, Italy and Spain and spanned the acute and convalescent phases of COVID-19. The material from the prospective study consisted of cDNA or gDNA derived from T cells, B-cell-depleted T cells, or PBMCs. Subjects who had been exposed to COVID-19, were actively infected with it, or had recovered from it provided the deeply sampled blood TCRbeta repertoires that made up the dataset. The repertoires were made available in a free public database intended to serve as a resource for research on the immune response to SARS-CoV-2. The samples were drawn from two sources: the first 160 participants of the ongoing ImmuneRACE study, and over 1,000 subjects contributed by 6 global collaborators. Nearly every sample came with metadata listing a de-identified subject ID, COVID-19 status, age in years and sex. Where HLA class I and class II types were available, the types were taken from metadata supplied by the sample provider, not from assay-based typing.

What the research found in general, with its limitations: The quantity of clinical and demographic metadata differed by source and by participant and was supplied without curation.

Each collaborating institution followed its own protocols to collect whole blood in K2EDTA tubes. For TCRbeta analysis, collaborators shipped samples in one of three forms: frozen whole blood, isolated PBMCs, or DNA extracted from either of those sample types. The immunoSEQ Assay, a bias-controlled multiplex PCR, was used to amplify TCRbeta CDR3 regions from genomic DNA. Per the source publication's procedure: Nucleated cell counts per sample were estimated from amplification of reference gene primers within the assay. Sequence reads were collapsed and filtered to measure the absolute abundance of every unique TCRbeta CDR3 rearrangement. For each sample, productive Simpson clonality was calculated by taking the square root of Simpson's diversity index across productive rearrangements. Imported from immuneACCESS, the table was reduced by TCRdb to in-frame sequences with V and J called. These copies leave out some clones; in studies compared against another copy, an unresolved V gene accounts for under half, and the cause of the remainder is not known. V, J and clone size derive from that table, while D and trimming were established from the DNA sequence. The sample table shows under 250,000 clones, and about 91% are seen once. Together, the top ten hold about 1.3% of the sample.

What was sequenced was peripheral blood. The V and J segments used are TRBV5-8 and TRBJ1-3, and perhaps TRBD1 as D gene, on 5 matching bases. This sequence was found in a man older than 75 with acute or convalescent COVID-19. The CDR3 here reads CASSLLGTAGNTIYF. At the DNA level, the sequence is TGTGCCAGCAGCTTGCTCGGGACTGCTGGAAACACCATATATTTT.